This T cell receptor (beta chain) is from a study of long-term antiretroviral therapy in people with HIV (dated by TCRdb to 2021 to 2024). About the study as a whole: The earliest samples were collected about a decade before the 2015 WHO recommendation for immediate ART, when ART was typically delayed until CD4 counts fell. Among the approximately 30 participants with HIV, about a dozen were female. No cross-contamination during QIAcube processing turned up in test extractions that ran a monoclonal T-cell line alongside 33 polyclonal samples. A retrospective serial study tested whether ART initiation and durable HIV suppression were associated with changes in peripheral blood TRB repertoire composition and diversity. A total of 150 to 200 cryopreserved PBMC samples came from a few dozen adults with confirmed HIV infection and were collected serially over a mean of roughly six years (range 1-12). What the study reported, not specific to this receptor: Since PBMC availability was limited, sequencing covered only the TCR beta chain, with no alpha chain pairing. Narrower CDR3 length ranges were observed in HIV repertoires than in controls, and an antigen-experienced repertoire with only a slight naive shift after ART was suggested by the network structure. Because cell numbers in pre-ART samples were limited, unsorted PBMC were profiled instead of sorted CD4+ and CD8+ T cells. Inferences about post-ART repertoire changes were limited because no data were available on ART adherence, viral resistance or therapy changes. Expanded TRB clones identified before ART initiation dominated the repertoire at all time points, although this dominance fluctuated and declined in many PLHIV after ART. Samples dated from about 2003 to 2018, and the ART regimens used may be less effective than current ones. Starting ART was linked to a significant rise in TRB diversity, yet even after long-term ART the diversity remained significantly lower than in transplant donor controls.

Participants were included only if at least one PBMC sample before ART initiation and at least two post-ART samples were available. Every participant with HIV received treatment in the United States of America. Before DNA extraction, cryopreserved samples of about 0.9-10 million PBMC were thawed and then washed. At the time of the earliest PBMC sample, participants with HIV were aged between roughly 23 and 60 years. Each participant contributed PBMC samples from 1-4 timepoints before ART initiation and 2-8 timepoints after ART initiation, with a median of 7 samples. Serial HIV viral load, CD4+ T-cell count, ART history and demographic data were obtained for every participant. Using a Qiagen kit on a QIAcube, genomic DNA was extracted from unsorted PBMC, with samples processed in batches of 12. A note on this clone: Its antigen specificity is not known. The record has no base qualities; no much larger clone is one base away.

Sequencing of the TRB variable region was done with the immunoSEQ hsTCRB v3.0 assay at survey level resolution. TRB sequencing targeted a depth of about 40,000-50,000 T-cell genomes per sample. TRB libraries were pooled and sequenced on an Illumina MiSeq using a v3 150-cycle kit. Per the source publication's procedure: Repertoire analysis ran in R within a reproducible Nextflow workflow covering QC, data transformation and analysis. LymphoSeq2, an R package for AIRR-Seq data exploration, was used to implement custom analyses. A handful of samples that produced fewer than 5000 total TRB sequences were removed, so about 200 HIV repertoires were analyzed. Among the approximately 180 retained HIV repertoires, 55 to 60 were collected before ART initiation and 129 after ART initiation. Repertoires were downsampled to 5000 TRB nucleotide sequences, with summary statistics averaged over 100 downsampling iterations. Only TRB sequences with CDR3 regions of at least seven amino acids were retained for analysis. Two measures captured diversity: a Shannon entropy-derived clonality score and the Gini coefficient. In repertoire networks, the top 5000 CDR3 amino acid sequences were linked whenever an edit distance of one separated two sequences. For TRB CDR3 amino acid sequences, antigen specificity groups and MHC restriction were predicted with GLIPH2. To flag known associations with CMV, EBV, HIV or tissue antigens, CDR3 amino acid sequences were compared against VDJdb and McPAS-TCR. Pre-ART, post-ART and control groups were compared with Wilcoxon signed-rank tests and Holm-Bonferroni correction. Drawn from immuneACCESS, this table holds only the in-frame rearrangements with V and J called that TCRdb kept. Clones are partly lost; checked studies trace under half to an unresolved V gene and leave the rest unexplained. From that table come the V and J calls and clone size; the DNA was used to work out D and trimming. The sample has about 36,000 clones on record, roughly 88% of them singletons. The ten largest clones add up to roughly a tenth of the sample.

The receptor was isolated from a man younger than 35 with HIV. The specimen comprised unsorted PBMCs, sampled 2.2 years after starting antiretroviral therapy.

Here the CDR3 is given as CASSPRWGHDTDTQYF. The sequenced DNA is TGTGCCAGCAGCCCCCGGTGGGGGCATGACACAGATACGCAGTATTTT. The chain uses TRBV9 and TRBJ2-3; the D gene is perhaps TRBD1, on 6 matching bases. The V and J ends are trimmed by 4 bases and 2 bases, leaving 17 bases between them. The germline V gene gives CDR1 as SGDLS and CDR2 as YYNGEE. Reading from cysteine to phenylalanine, the CDR3 counts 16 amino acids. The DNA shown is the 48-base CDR3, in frame from base 1.